These 26 T cell receptor beta chains came from one sample sequenced in a study of T cell repertoires in cytomegalovirus infection. TCRdb itself ran the reads through MiXCR, one entry per CDR3 protein. This sample has about 300,000 distinct CDR3 sequences, with around 9.1% found just once. The material sequenced was PBMCs. The receptors were sampled from a human donor in good health (CMV status not recorded). Some clones in this sample may be carry-over from other donors' samples.

A few counts support this clonotype. The chain couples TRBV6-2 or TRBV6-3 to TRBJ2-7; D ambiguous. Trimming pared 0 bases from V and 3 bases from J, leaving 9 bases between. CDR1 is MNHEY, CDR2 SVGEGT, per germline. The CDR3 sequence is 14 residues long. CDR3 sequence: CASSYSIGLYEQYV. The CDR3 nucleotides read TGTGCCAGCAGTTACTCCATCGGCCTCTACGAGCAGTACGTC.

In its sample, this clonotype was seen many times. J is TRBJ2-3 and V is TRBV7-2; tentative D call: TRBD2 (5 bases). Germline V gene lookup returns CDR1 SGHTA and CDR2 FQGNSA. V shed 4 bases and J shed 3 bases, with 14 bases lying between them. The CDR3 runs to 15 residues. CDR3 in DNA: TGTGCCAGCAGCTCCCAAACGGGGTTAACAGATACGCAGTATTTT. It specifies CASSSQTGLTDTQYF.

The table lists this clonotype with many counts. The chain links TRBV4-1 to TRBJ1-5; TRBD1 is a possible D gene (5 bases). The CDR3 runs to 13 residues. Trimming pared 3 bases from V and 13 bases from J, leaving 16 bases between. The germline CDR1 and CDR2 sequences are MGHRA and YSYEKL. The CDR3 loop is CASSQWSQGPQHF. The CDR3 DNA is TGCGCCAGCAGCCAGTGGAGTCAGGGTCCACAGCATTTT.

This clonotype came up many times. The chain has TRBV12-3 or TRBV12-4 and TRBJ1-5; D is ambiguous. Trimming shortened V by 1 base and J by 6 bases, and 13 bases separated the two germline ends. This CDR3 has 15 residues. CDR3 region: CASSLEGWRPQPQHF. The CDR3 DNA reads as TGTGCCAGCAGTTTAGAAGGCTGGAGACCTCAGCCCCAGCATTTT.

This clonotype occurred many times. This rearrangement joins TRBV27 to TRBJ2-5; weak D call: TRBD2 (5 bases). Germline-derived CDR1 and CDR2 are MNHEY and SMNVEV (reference sequence). The germline V and J ends were trimmed by 3 bases and 5 bases, with 7 bases remaining between them. The length of the CDR3 is 12 residues. The CDR3 DNA is TGTGCCAGCAGTTTCCCGGGGGAGACCCAGTACTTC. Its translation is CASSFPGETQYF.

At least ten counts were recorded for this clonotype. The genes are TRBV9 and TRBJ2-1; D uncertain. Between the trimmed V and J ends, which lost 0 bases and 10 bases, there was a span of 8 bases. The germline gives CDR1 SGDLS, CDR2 YYNGEE. The CDR3 contains 12 residues. CDR3 in amino acids: CASSVGGREQFF. CDR3 bases: TGTGCCAGCAGCGTAGGCGGCAGGGAGCAGTTCTTC.

This clonotype occurred many times. The rearrangement links TRBV5-1 to TRBJ2-1; 7 nucleotides align to TRBD1. Germline lookup yields CDR1 SGHRS and CDR2 YFSETQ. There are 16 residues in the CDR3. Trimming at V came to 2 bases and at J to 3 bases, leaving 8 bases not matched to a gene. The CDR3 region has the DNA TGCGCCAGCAGCTTCATCGACAGGGCCTTCTACAATGAGCAGTTCTTC. Protein: CASSFIDRAFYNEQFF.

The rearrangement uses TRBV18 and TRBJ1-1, with D uncertain. The CDR3 covers 12 residues. Deletions cut 1 base from V and 7 bases from J, with 7 bases between. Germline lookup yields CDR1 KGHSH and CDR2 LQKENI. The CDR3 nucleotides read TGTGCCAGCTCACCACAGGGAAATGAAGCTTTCTTT. Protein product: CASSPQGNEAFF.

This clonotype appeared many times. The chain recombines TRBV7-2 with TRBJ1-1; D is possibly TRBD1 (5 bases). Germline lookup yields CDR1 SGHTA and CDR2 FQGNSA. The ends were cut back, 3 bases at V and 0 bases at J, with 11 bases in the middle. The CDR3 consists of 15 residues. Written as DNA, the CDR3 is TGTGCCAGCAGCTTTTCTGACAGAATGAACACTGAAGCTTTCTTT. Protein product: CASSFSDRMNTEAFF. Full variable domain (remainder filled in from reference TRBV7-2 and TRBJ1-1): GAGVSQSPSNKVTEKGKDVELRCDPISGHTALYWYRQSLGQGLEFLIYFQGNSAPDKSGLPSDRFSAERTGGSVSTLTIQRTQQEDSAVYLCASSFSDRMNTEAFFGQGTRLTVV.

Many counts were recorded for this clonotype. The gene calls are TRBV7-2 and TRBJ1-1; 8 bases map to TRBD1. The CDR3 length is 14 residues. Germline CDR1 and CDR2: SGHTA and FQGNSA. V was clipped by 2 bases and J by 5 bases; unmatched bases: 4. CDR3 nucleotide sequence: TGTGCCAGCAGCTTATCACAGGGGGTTACTGAAGCTTTCTTT. Protein sequence: CASSLSQGVTEAFF.

This clonotype was seen many times. The V and J genes are TRBV2 and TRBJ2-2, with 8 bases lining up with TRBD1. This CDR3 contains 14 residues. Germline assignment: CDR1 SNHLY and CDR2 FYNNEI. The ends lost 10 bases at V and 5 bases at J; junction bases unmatched: 9. CDR3 sequence: CATFGQGRTGELFF. The CDR3 DNA follows: TGTGCCACATTCGGACAGGGACGTACCGGGGAGCTGTTTTTT.

This clonotype was recorded many times. The V call is TRBV5-4, the J call TRBJ1-6; D not resolved. In germline, CDR1 is SGHNT, CDR2 YYREEE (reference sequence). V dropped 0 bases and J dropped 10 bases, with 14 bases sitting between them. This CDR3 has 15 amino acids. The CDR3 region is CASSLEQPHRSPLHF. The CDR3 region has the DNA TGTGCCAGCAGCTTGGAACAGCCCCATAGATCACCCCTCCACTTT. Together with reference TRBV5-4 and TRBJ1-6, the CDR3 gives the full variable domain: ETGVTQSPTHLIKTRGQQVTLRCSSQSGHNTVSWYQQALGQGPQFIFQYYREEENGRGNFPPRFSGLQFPNYSSELNVNALELDDSALYLCASSLEQPHRSPLHFGNGTRLTVT.

This clonotype came up a few times. The chain couples TRBV2 to TRBJ2-5, with D unresolved. The CDR3 spans 12 residues. Germline assignment: CDR1 SNHLY and CDR2 FYNNEI. Trimming cost V 3 bases and J 5 bases, with 7 bases left between them. CDR3 residues: CASSEERETQYF. The CDR3 DNA follows: TGTGCCAGCAGTGAGGAGAGGGAGACCCAGTACTTC.

The sample holds many counts of this clonotype. CDR3 DNA sequence: TGTGCCAGTAGTCTCCGGGACACAAACACTGAAGCTTTCTTT. This codes for CASSLRDTNTEAFF. The chain joins TRBV19 to TRBJ1-1; maybe TRBD1 (6 bases). V dropped 5 bases and J dropped 2 bases, with 12 bases sitting between them. CDR1 LNHDA and CDR2 SQIVND come from the germline V gene (reference sequence). The CDR3 consists of 14 residues.

This clonotype was seen a handful of times. This CDR3 reads CSVMGLARYTDTQYF. Here the CDR3 DNA reads TGCAGCGTTATGGGACTAGCGAGATACACAGATACGCAGTATTTT. This chain connects TRBV29-1 to TRBJ2-3; 10 bases are a match to TRBD2. The CDR3 consists of 15 residues. CDR1 SQVTM and CDR2 ANQGSEA come from the germline V gene. Trimming took 5 bases from V and 2 from J; bases not matched to a gene: 7.

This chain connects TRBV29-1 to TRBJ2-7; D gene ambiguous. The CDR3 spans 11 residues. Between the trimmed V and J ends, which lost 8 bases and 3 bases, there was a span of 11 bases. In germline, CDR1 is SQVTM, CDR2 ANQGSEA. The CDR3 region is CSFGSVYEQYF. CDR3 bases: TGCAGCTTCGGGTCCGTCTACGAGCAGTACTTC.

This clonotype was recorded a few times. The chain uses TRBV19 and TRBJ2-7, with D perhaps matching TRBD2 (5 bases). From germline, CDR1 is LNHDA and CDR2 SQIVND (reference sequence). This CDR3 spans 12 amino acids. Trimming stripped 6 bases from V and 2 bases from J, with 8 bases between. The CDR3: CASRRATYEQYV. In DNA, the CDR3 is TGTGCCAGTAGGAGGGCAACCTACGAGCAGTACGTC.

About this clonotype itself: A much larger clone sits a single nucleotide away, making a read error possible. V usage is TRBV7-9 and J usage is TRBJ1-6, with 7 bases fitting TRBD1. CDR3 length equals 14 residues. Germline V lookup: CDR1 SEHNR, CDR2 FQNEAQ (reference sequence). V lost 4 bases to trimming and J lost 8 bases; unmatched junction nucleotides: 5. In DNA form, the CDR3 reads TGTGCCAGCAGCTCGGGAGGGGGCCATTCACCCCTCCACTTT. This gives the protein CASSSGGGHSPLHF.

This clonotype appeared many times. The genes are TRBV7-8 and TRBJ2-3; 8 positions agree with TRBD2. The trim removed 5 bases at V and 6 bases at J, leaving 16 bases unmatched. The CDR3 is 17 amino acids. Germline CDR1 is SGHVS and CDR2 is FQNEAQ. CDR3 bases: TGTGCCAGCAGCCTTCTCTTAGCGGGAAACATAGGGGATACGCAGTATTTT. Its translation: CASSLLLAGNIGDTQYF.

This clonotype has ten or more counts. V is TRBV28 and J is TRBJ1-2; TRBD1 matches 7 bases. Trimming at V came to 2 bases and at J to 6 bases, leaving 9 bases not matched to a gene. There are 15 residues in the CDR3. Germline V gene lookup returns CDR1 MDHEN and CDR2 SYDVKM. CDR3 bases: TGTGCCAGCAGTTTACAAGAGACAGGGACCAATGGCTACACCTTC. It yields the protein CASSLQETGTNGYTF.

This clonotype has ten or more counts. This sequence joins TRBV10-3 and TRBJ2-7; a possible D gene is TRBD2 (5 bases). Germline CDR1 and CDR2: ENHRY and SYGVKD. Trimming removed 11 bases at V and 8 bases at J, with 19 bases between. CDR3 length equals 12 residues. The DNA of the CDR3 is TGTGCCGCGCTTACTAGTACCAAGAAGCAGTACTTC. This gives the protein CAALTSTKKQYF.

The chain employs TRBV20-1 and TRBJ2-1, with TRBD2 matching over 14 bases. CDR1 and CDR2 (germline): DFQATT, SNEGSKA (reference sequence). V lost 4 bases to trimming and J lost 8 bases; unmatched junction nucleotides: 7. CDR3 length: 15 amino acids. Written as DNA, the CDR3 is TGCAGTGCTATCACCGGGACTAGCGGGGGAGATGAGCAGTTCTTC. It translates to CSAITGTSGGDEQFF.

This clonotype occurred many times. The rearrangement links TRBV28 to TRBJ1-2; 8 bases fit TRBD1. The V gene end was trimmed by 4 bases and the J gene end by 7 bases; junction bases not matched to a gene: 8. The CDR3 has 14 residues. Germline values: CDR1 MDHEN, CDR2 SYDVKM. CDR3 protein: CASSSGQGPSGYTF. The DNA of the CDR3 is TGTGCCAGCAGTTCCGGACAGGGTCCGAGTGGCTACACCTTC.

On this clonotype itself: A much larger clone lies one base from this, so it may be a read error. The chain links TRBV5-6 to TRBJ2-7, with D unclear. This CDR3 is 14 amino acids long. V lost 0 bases and J lost 2, with 9 bases in between. Germline CDR1 reads SGHDT; CDR2 reads YYEEEE. In nucleotides, the CDR3 is TGTGCCAGCAGCTTGGAGGTGGATGCCTACGAGCAGTACGTC. It encodes CASSLEVDAYEQYV.

The chain has TRBV4-1 and TRBJ1-2, with TRBD1 as a possible D gene (5 bases). The CDR3 loop spans 15 amino acids. Trimming shortened V by 3 bases and J by 4 bases, and 15 bases separated the two germline ends. CDR1 is MGHRA, CDR2 YSYEKL, per germline. The CDR3 reads CASSHPRGDAYGYTF. CDR3 DNA sequence: TGCGCCAGCAGCCATCCGCGGGGGGACGCCTATGGCTACACCTTC.

A remark on this clonotype: Just one base apart from a much larger clone, this may be a read error. The V call is TRBV29-1, the J call TRBJ2-1; 7 nucleotides agree with TRBD1. This CDR3 is 12 amino acids long. Germline values: CDR1 SQVTM, CDR2 ANQGSEA. CDR3 sequence (DNA): TGCAGCGACGTGACAGGGTGGAATGAGCGGTTCTTC. Translating it yields CSDVTGWNERFF.